This T cell receptor beta chain was profiled in a study of post-analysis software for immune sequencing data. Points from the study as a whole: A few TRBV segments, TRBV5-6, TRBV5-1 and TRBV20-1 among them, were found more frequent in patients than controls. Samples sharing a preparation batch grouped tightly together when assessed by F measure.

The germline V gene has CDR1 SGHAT and CDR2 FQNNGV. The CDR3 is made up of 15 amino acids. The germline V and J ends were trimmed by 1 base and 4 bases, with 12 bases remaining between them. To note about this clonotype: Its antigen is still unknown.

Every TCR beta cDNA library bore unique molecular identifiers. A population of roughly 0.95 to 10 million T cells gave rise to roughly 0.5 million cDNA molecules. From the PCR reads, TCRdb called clonotypes with MiXCR, one entry per CDR3 protein. There are 350,000 to 500,000 distinct CDR3 sequences in the sample; more than 30% occur only once, and 6.5% to 8% lies in the top ten. The rearrangement uses TRBV11-2 and TRBJ2-3; tentatively, D is TRBD1 or TRBD2 (6 bases each). The receptor was isolated from a girl between 2 and 10 years old with multiple sclerosis. Sequencing used blood. The CDR3 sequence is CASSLAGGFADTQYF. Written as DNA, the CDR3 is TGTGCCAGCAGCTTAGCCGGGGGCTTTGCAGATACGCAGTATTTT.